This T cell receptor beta chain was captured in a study of T cells in Graves' hyperthyroidism and ophthalmopathy. Study-level points and caveats: Most clonotypes expanded in the thyroid (above 0.001) were also present in blood.

Stable Graves' hyperthyroidism denoted no ophthalmopathy progression over 18 months. Newly diagnosed hyperthyroidism, duration under 2 months, in patients aged 18 to 65. Diagnostic assessment was based on clinical symptoms, serum thyroxine and TRAb, thyroid ultrasound and orbital computed tomography. This clonotype was seen ten or more times. Its antigen is currently unknown. Trimming left V 6 bases short and J 1 base short, with 16 bases between. CDR3 size: 16 residues. From RNA transcripts, TCR beta CDR3 regions were amplified. The HTBI primer set drove a first-round RT-PCR of the TCR CDR3. TCRdb passed the multiplex PCR reads through MiXCR, listing each CDR3 protein once. Of around 420,000 distinct CDR3 sequences listed, approximately 14% were seen once; the top ten hold 5.3%.

The V call is TRBV12-3 or TRBV12-4, the J call TRBJ1-5; perhaps TRBD1 as D (5 bases). The sequencing input was blood. This clonotype was sampled from a woman aged 18-29 years with Graves' hyperthyroidism. The CDR3 here is CASSRGRDSSNQPQHF. CDR3 sequence (DNA): TGTGCCAGCAGCCGGGGGAGAGACAGCAGCAATCAGCCCCAGCATTTT.